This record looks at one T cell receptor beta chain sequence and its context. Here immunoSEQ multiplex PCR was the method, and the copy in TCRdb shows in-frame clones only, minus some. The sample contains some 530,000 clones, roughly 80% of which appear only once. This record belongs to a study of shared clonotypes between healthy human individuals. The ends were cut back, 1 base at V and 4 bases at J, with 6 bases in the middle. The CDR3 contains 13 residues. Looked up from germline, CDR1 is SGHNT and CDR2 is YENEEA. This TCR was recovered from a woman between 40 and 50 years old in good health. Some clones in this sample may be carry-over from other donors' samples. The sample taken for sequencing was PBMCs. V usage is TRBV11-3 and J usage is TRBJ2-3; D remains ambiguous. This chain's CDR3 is CASSLGPADTQYF. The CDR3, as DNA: TGTGCCAGCAGCTTAGGTCCGGCAGATACGCAGTATTTT. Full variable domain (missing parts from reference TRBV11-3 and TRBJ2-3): EAGVVQSPRYKIIEKKQPVAFWCNPISGHNTLYWYLQNLGQGPELLIRYENEEAVDDSQLPKDRFSAERLKGVDSTLKIQPAELGDSAVYLCASSLGPADTQYFGPGTRLTVL.